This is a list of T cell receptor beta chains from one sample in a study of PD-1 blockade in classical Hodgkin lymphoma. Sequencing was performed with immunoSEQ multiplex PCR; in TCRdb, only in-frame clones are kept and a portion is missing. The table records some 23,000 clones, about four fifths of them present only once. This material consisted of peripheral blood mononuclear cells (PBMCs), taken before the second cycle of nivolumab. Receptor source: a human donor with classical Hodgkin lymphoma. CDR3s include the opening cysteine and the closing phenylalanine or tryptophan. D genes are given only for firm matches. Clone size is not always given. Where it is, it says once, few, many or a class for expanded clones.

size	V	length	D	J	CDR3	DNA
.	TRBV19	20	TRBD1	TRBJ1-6	CASSLWLQGGRLMVSSPLHF	TGTGCCAGTAGTTTGTGGTTGCAGGGGGGAAGACTAATGGTATCTTCACCCCTCCACTTT
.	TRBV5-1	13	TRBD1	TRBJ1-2	CASSSQGEDGYTF	TGCGCCAGCAGCTCCCAGGGGGAGGATGGCTACACCTTC
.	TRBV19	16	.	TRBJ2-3	CASSIDPRGRTDTQYF	TGTGCCAGTAGTATAGATCCGCGGGGGCGCACAGATACGCAGTATTTT
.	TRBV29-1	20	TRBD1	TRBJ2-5	CSVAGTGTGGWGGNQETQYF	TGCAGCGTTGCGGGGACCGGGACAGGGGGTTGGGGGGGTAACCAAGAGACCCAGTACTTC
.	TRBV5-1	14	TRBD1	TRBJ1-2	CASSLGQGLGGYTF	TGCGCCAGCAGCTTGGGACAGGGCCTCGGTGGCTACACCTTC
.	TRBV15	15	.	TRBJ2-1	CATRNPLHIRDEQFF	TGTGCCACCAGAAACCCTCTCCATATTCGCGATGAGCAGTTCTTC
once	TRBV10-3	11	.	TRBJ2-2	CAISRTGELFF	TGTGCCATCAGTCGGACCGGGGAGCTGTTTTTT
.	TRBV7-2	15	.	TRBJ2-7	CASSLVAQPLYEQYF	TGTGCCAGCAGCTTAGTAGCCCAGCCCCTCTACGAGCAGTACTTC
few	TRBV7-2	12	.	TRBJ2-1	CASSFGVNEQFF	TGTGCCAGCAGCTTTGGGGTCAATGAGCAGTTCTTC
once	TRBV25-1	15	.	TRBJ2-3	CASNSRAGITDTQYF	TGTGCCAGCAACTCAAGGGCAGGGATCACAGATACGCAGTATTTT
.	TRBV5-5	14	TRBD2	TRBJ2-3	CASSLDVGGGTQYF	TGTGCCAGCAGCTTGGATGTGGGCGGGGGTACGCAGTATTTT
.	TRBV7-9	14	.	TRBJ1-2	CASSLLLGNYGYTF	TGTGCCAGCAGCTTACTCTTGGGTAACTATGGCTACACCTTC
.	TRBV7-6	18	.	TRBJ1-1	CASSLASPEGVGNTEAFF	TGTGCCAGCAGCTTGGCGTCCCCAGAGGGGGTGGGGAACACTGAAGCTTTCTTT
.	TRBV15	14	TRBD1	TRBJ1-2	CATSRGGQHYGYTF	TGTGCCACCAGCAGAGGGGGACAGCACTATGGCTACACCTTC
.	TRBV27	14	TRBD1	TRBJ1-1	CASSIQGSNTEAFF	TGTGCCAGCAGTATACAGGGGAGTAACACTGAAGCTTTCTTT
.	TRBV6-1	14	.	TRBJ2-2	CASIARSNTGELFF	TGTGCCAGCATCGCACGGTCGAACACCGGGGAGCTGTTTTTT
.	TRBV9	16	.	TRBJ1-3	CASSVSGDLDGNTIYF	TGTGCCAGCAGCGTCTCCGGGGACCTCGATGGAAACACCATATATTTT
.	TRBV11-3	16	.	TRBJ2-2	CASSPRYGTNTGELFF	TGTGCCAGCAGCCCGCGGTACGGGACGAACACCGGGGAGCTGTTTTTT
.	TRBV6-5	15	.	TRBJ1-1	CASSPPGAGNTEAFF	TGTGCCAGCAGTCCGCCGGGTGCCGGGAACACTGAAGCTTTCTTT
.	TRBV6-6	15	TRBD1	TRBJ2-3	CASSYVGQNTDTQYF	TGTGCCAGCAGTTATGTGGGACAGAACACAGATACGCAGTATTTT
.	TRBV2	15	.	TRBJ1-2	CASSEYSPGDYGYTF	TGTGCCAGCAGTGAATACTCCCCGGGAGACTATGGCTACACCTTC
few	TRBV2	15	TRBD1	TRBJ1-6	CASRSQGAPNSPLHF	TGTGCCAGCAGGTCACAGGGGGCCCCCAATTCACCCCTCCACTTT
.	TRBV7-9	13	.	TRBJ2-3	CASGGSLRDTQYF	TGTGCCAGCGGAGGGTCCCTGAGGGATACGCAGTATTTT
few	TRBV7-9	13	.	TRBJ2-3	CASSFWNTDTQYF	TGTGCCAGCAGCTTTTGGAACACAGATACGCAGTATTTT
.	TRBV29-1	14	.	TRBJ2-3	CSVPGPIFTDTQYF	TGCAGCGTGCCGGGACCTATCTTCACAGATACGCAGTATTTT
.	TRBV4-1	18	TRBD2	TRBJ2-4	CASSPGLAGGRAKNIQYF	TGCGCCAGCAGCCCCGGACTAGCGGGAGGCAGGGCCAAAAACATTCAGTACTTC
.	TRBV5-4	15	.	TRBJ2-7	CASSQDVTSPIEQYF	TGCGCCAGCAGCCAAGACGTCACTAGCCCTATCGAGCAGTACTTC
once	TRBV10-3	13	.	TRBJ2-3	CAISESDKDTQYF	TGTGCCATCAGTGAGTCGGACAAGGATACGCAGTATTTT
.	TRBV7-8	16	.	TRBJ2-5	CASSFPQPGTQETQYF	TGTGCCAGCAGCTTCCCCCAGCCGGGGACCCAAGAGACCCAGTACTTC
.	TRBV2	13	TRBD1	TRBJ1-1	CAIQKFRGQGSFF	TGTGCCATACAAAAGTTTCGGGGACAGGGATCTTTCTTT
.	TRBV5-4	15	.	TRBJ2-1	CASSLMSSLGYEQFF	TGTGCCAGCAGCTTGATGTCTAGCCTTGGTTATGAGCAGTTCTTC
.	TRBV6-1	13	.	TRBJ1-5	CASSQDGNQPQHF	TGTGCCAGCAGTCAGGACGGCAATCAGCCCCAGCATTTT
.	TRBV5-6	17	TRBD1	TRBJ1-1	CASSLGQGARFGTEAFF	TGTGCCAGCAGCTTGGGACAGGGGGCGAGATTTGGCACTGAAGCTTTCTTT
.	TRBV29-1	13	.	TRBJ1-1	CSVEGEGLAEAFF	TGCAGCGTTGAGGGGGAGGGGCTCGCTGAAGCTTTCTTT
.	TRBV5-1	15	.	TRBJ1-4	CASRYDWTTNEKLFF	TGCGCCAGCAGGTACGATTGGACAACTAATGAAAAACTGTTTTTT
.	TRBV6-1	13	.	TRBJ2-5	CASSKGGLETQYF	TGTGCCAGCAGTAAGGGGGGCCTCGAGACCCAGTACTTC
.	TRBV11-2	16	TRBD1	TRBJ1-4	CASSLAPGGSKEKLFF	TGTGCCAGCAGCTTAGCCCCAGGGGGCAGTAAGGAAAAACTGTTTTTT
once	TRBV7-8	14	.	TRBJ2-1	CASRTGSSYNEQFF	TGTGCCAGCAGGACGGGGAGCTCCTACAATGAGCAGTTCTTC
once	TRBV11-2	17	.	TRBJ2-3	CASSLVGLQEVRDPQYF	TGTGCCAGCAGCTTAGTAGGTCTACAGGAGGTACGGGATCCGCAGTATTTT
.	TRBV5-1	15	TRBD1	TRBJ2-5	CASSLAAGGVETQYF	TGCGCCAGCAGCTTGGCGGCAGGGGGCGTCGAGACCCAGTACTTC
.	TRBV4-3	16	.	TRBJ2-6	CASSQEGGAGANVLTF	TGCGCCAGCAGCCAAGAAGGCGGGGCTGGGGCCAACGTCCTGACTTTC
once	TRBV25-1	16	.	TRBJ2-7	CASSESSVGSSYEQYF	TGTGCCAGCAGTGAATCATCCGTTGGGAGCTCCTACGAGCAGTACTTC
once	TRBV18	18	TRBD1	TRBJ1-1	CASSPDQGARRMNTEAFF	TGTGCCAGCTCACCCGATCAGGGGGCGCGGAGGATGAACACTGAAGCTTTCTTT
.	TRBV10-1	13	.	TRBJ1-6	CASSEARNSPLHF	TGCGCCAGCAGTGAGGCCCGGAATTCACCCCTCCACTTT
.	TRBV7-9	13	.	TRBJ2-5	CASSSPVGQTQYF	TGTGCCAGCAGCTCTCCGGTTGGGCAAACCCAGTACTTC